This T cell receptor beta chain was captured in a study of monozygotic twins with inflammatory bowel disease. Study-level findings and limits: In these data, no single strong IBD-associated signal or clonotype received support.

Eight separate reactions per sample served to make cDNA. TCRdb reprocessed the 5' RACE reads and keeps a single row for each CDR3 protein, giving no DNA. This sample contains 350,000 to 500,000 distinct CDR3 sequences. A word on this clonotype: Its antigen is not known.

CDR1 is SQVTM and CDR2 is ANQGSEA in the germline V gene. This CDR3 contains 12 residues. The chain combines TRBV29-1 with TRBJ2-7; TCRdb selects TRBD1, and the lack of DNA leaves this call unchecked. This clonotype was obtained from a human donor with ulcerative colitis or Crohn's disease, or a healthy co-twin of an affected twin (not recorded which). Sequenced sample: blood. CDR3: CSGGGSSYEQYF.